The present entry profiles one T cell receptor (beta chain) with its context. The record originates from a study of shared clonotypes between healthy human individuals. Study at large: Researchers assigned three CD4 naive, three CD4 memory, two CD8 naive and one CD8 memory plate to each donor.

Over several immunoSEQ plates, each subset's genomic DNA was distributed in even portions. Sequencing used immunoSEQ multiplex PCR; TCRdb keeps in-frame clones, though not all of them. The sample lists over a million clones, over 95% occurring once. The CDR3 sequence is 18 residues long. Germline values: CDR1 MNHEY, CDR2 SMNVEV (reference sequence). V was pared by 6 bases and J by 1 base, with 22 bases between. This clonotype was sampled from a man aged 25 to 40 in good health. The J gene is TRBJ1-5, the V gene TRBV27; weak D call: TRBD1 (6 bases). Sequencing was carried out using naive CD4+ T cells sorted from blood. Sample subset: CD45RA+ positively selected. The CDR3 sequence: CASSPLNHRVLSNQPQHF. In DNA, the CDR3 is TGTGCCAGCAGCCCACTAAATCACAGGGTCTTGAGCAATCAGCCCCAGCATTTT.